Following are 23 T cell receptor beta chains from one sample sequenced in a study of blood T cell repertoires in COVID-19. Assay: immunoSEQ multiplex PCR; the TCRdb copy retains only in-frame clones and omits some. Of around 250,000 clones in the sample, under 90% are singletons; the top ten hold approximately 4.3%. Sample: PBMCs or T cells enriched from blood (not recorded which). Receptor source: a young man with acute COVID-19.

CDR3 nucleotide sequence: TGCAGCGTTGAGGGCAGAGCTGGTGGCTACACCTTC. This codes for CSVEGRAGGYTF. The chain recombines TRBV29-1 with TRBJ1-2; the D is unclear. There are 12 residues in the CDR3. Germline V gene sequence: CDR1 SQVTM, CDR2 ANQGSEA. V was pared by 3 bases and J by 7 bases, with 12 bases between.

This chain joins TRBV5-4 and TRBJ2-5; TRBD1 is a possible D gene (5 bases). Germline V gene data show CDR1 as SGHNT and CDR2 as YYREEE (reference sequence). The CDR3 runs 12 residues. V was pared by 4 bases and J by 4 bases, with 8 bases between. The CDR3: CASSGQGETQYF. The CDR3 DNA is TGTGCCAGCAGCGGACAAGGAGAGACCCAGTACTTC.

This chain uses TRBV11-1 with TRBJ1-1, with 8 bases lining up with TRBD1. J lost 4 bases, V lost 10 bases, and 2 bases had no gene match. This CDR3 spans 11 amino acids. Germline values: CDR1 SGHAT, CDR2 FQDESV (reference sequence). The CDR3 is CATTGGTEAFF. Written as DNA, the CDR3 is TGTGCCACCACAGGGGGCACTGAAGCTTTCTTT.

The chain joins TRBV29-1 to TRBJ2-1, with a weak D call TRBD1 (5 bases). Trimming shortened V by 8 bases and J by 3 bases, and 14 bases separated the two germline ends. In germline, CDR1 is SQVTM, CDR2 ANQGSEA. The CDR3 length is 13 residues. The CDR3 loop reads CSSDSGFYNEQFF. CDR3 in DNA: TGCAGCTCCGATTCAGGGTTCTACAATGAGCAGTTCTTC.

On this clone itself: Sequence at one end of the junction differs from germline and may be a read error. V usage is TRBV7-7 and J usage is TRBJ2-6, with D possibly being TRBD2 (5 bases). The CDR3 is made up of 14 amino acids. The germline V gene encodes CDR1 SSHAT and CDR2 FNYEAQ (reference sequence). CDR3 protein: CASSLAGGANVLTF. In DNA, the CDR3 is TGTGCTAGCAGCTTGGCGGGTGGGGCCAACGTCCTGACTTTC.

This chain connects TRBV19 to TRBJ1-4; weak D call: TRBD1 (5 bases). Trimming pared 4 bases from V and 2 bases from J, leaving 11 bases between. CDR1 is LNHDA and CDR2 is SQIVND in the germline V gene (reference sequence). The CDR3 spans 15 residues. The DNA of the CDR3 is TGTGCCAGTAGTAACCAGGGAAGTACTAATGAAAAACTGTTTTTT. Translation gives CASSNQGSTNEKLFF. The full variable domain, completed using reference TRBV19 and TRBJ1-4, is DGGITQSPKYLFRKEGQNVTLSCEQNLNHDAMYWYRQDPGQGLRLIYYSQIVNDFQKGDIAEGYSVSREKKESFPLTVTSAQKNPTAFYLCASSNQGSTNEKLFFGSGTQLSVL.

The V gene is TRBV11-2, the J gene TRBJ2-5; 10 positions match TRBD2. The V and J ends lost 1 base and 4 bases, in that order; junction bases with no gene match: 6. The germline gives CDR1 SGHAT, CDR2 FQNNGV. This CDR3 spans 16 amino acids. CDR3 coding DNA: TGTGCCAGCAGCTTAGCTAGCGGGAGAGGTAGAGAGACCCAGTACTTC. Translating it yields CASSLASGRGRETQYF.

The chain links TRBV18 to TRBJ2-1; 10 positions agree with TRBD1. The CDR3 has 14 residues. V shed 6 bases and J 5 bases; nucleotides not matched to a gene: 4. Germline V gene data show CDR1 as KGHSH and CDR2 as LQKENI. The chain's CDR3 is CASSAGQGNNEQFF. CDR3 coding DNA: TGTGCCAGCTCCGCGGGACAGGGGAACAATGAGCAGTTCTTC.

The V gene is TRBV25-1, the J gene TRBJ2-3, with D perhaps TRBD1 (5 bases). The CDR3 length is 14 residues. Germline V gene sequence: CDR1 MGHDK, CDR2 SYGVNS. Trimming took 1 base from V and 1 from J, leaving 6 bases between them. CDR3 in DNA: TGTGCCAGCAGTGAATCACAGGGCACAGATACGCAGTATTTT. Its translation: CASSESQGTDTQYF.

The chain recombines TRBV27 with TRBJ1-2; 7 bases match TRBD1. This CDR3 has 13 amino acids. Losses at the gene ends were 6 bases for V and 5 bases for J; bases not matched to a gene: 6. Germline CDR1 MNHEY, CDR2 SMNVEV (reference sequence). The CDR3: CASRNSGQYGYTF. CDR3 nucleotide sequence: TGTGCCAGCAGAAACTCGGGACAGTATGGCTACACCTTC.

This clone occurred once. The chain recombines TRBV3-1 (or the pseudogene TRBV3-2) with TRBJ2-1; 8 nucleotides align to TRBD1. The CDR3 has 17 amino acids. Germline CDR1 is LGHDT and CDR2 is YNNKEL (reference sequence). V dropped 3 bases and J dropped 5; count of bases not matched to a gene: 12. Here the CDR3 reads CASSQGDRQYPDNEQFF. Here the CDR3 DNA reads TGTGCCAGCAGCCAGGGGGACAGGCAGTACCCTGACAATGAGCAGTTCTTC.

Comments on this clone: One end of the junction varies from germline; a read error may be responsible. This chain links TRBV5-1 with TRBJ1-3; 9 nucleotides align to TRBD1. Germline V gene lookup returns CDR1 SGHRS and CDR2 YFSETQ. The length of the CDR3 is 16 residues. The CDR3 protein is CASSIQGADSGNTIYF. CDR3 in DNA: TGTGCCAGCTCCATACAGGGGGCCGACTCTGGAAACACCATATATTTT.

J is TRBJ2-1 and V is TRBV4-3, with a weak D call TRBD2 (6 bases). CDR1 and CDR2 (germline): LGHNA, YSLEER. This CDR3 is 15 amino acids long. V was shortened by 0 bases and J by 13 bases, with 19 bases between the two germline ends. This chain's CDR3 is CASSQEGGQRVTQFF. CDR3 DNA sequence: TGCGCCAGCAGCCAAGAAGGAGGGCAGAGAGTTACCCAGTTCTTC.

The DNA of the CDR3 is TGTGCCAGCAGTGAACAGGGGCCAACCGGGGAGCTGTTTTTT. The encoded protein is CASSEQGPTGELFF. V is TRBV2 and J is TRBJ2-2; tentatively, D is TRBD1 (6 bases). V lost 2 bases and J lost 5, with 9 bases in between. The CDR3 contains 14 residues. CDR1 is SNHLY and CDR2 is FYNNEI in the germline V gene.

This clone turned up a few times. The chain recombines TRBV7-2 with TRBJ1-1; the match to TRBD1 covers 9 bases. Germline values: CDR1 SGHTA, CDR2 FQGNSA. The CDR3 has 13 residues. The trim removed 3 bases at V and 11 bases at J, leaving 7 bases unmatched. The CDR3 loop is CASSFRGTGWAFF. The CDR3 nucleotides read TGTGCCAGCAGCTTTAGGGGGACAGGGTGGGCTTTCTTT.

The V call is TRBV10-2, the J call TRBJ2-3, with 7 positions matching TRBD2. Germline V gene data show CDR1 as WSHSY and CDR2 as SAAADI. The CDR3 has 15 residues. V trimming: 0 bases; J trimming: 0 bases; junction bases outside the gene matches: 0. The CDR3 is CASSESSGSTDTQYF. CDR3 bases: TGCGCCAGCAGTGAGTCTAGCGGGAGCACAGATACGCAGTATTTT.

This clone was observed a few times. V is TRBV4-1 and J is TRBJ2-1; no definite D call. Germline lookup yields CDR1 MGHRA and CDR2 YSYEKL. V lost 9 bases to trimming and J lost 3 bases, with 12 bases between them. This CDR3 comprises 13 residues. CDR3 amino acids: CARAQARYNEQFF. The CDR3, as DNA: TGCGCCAGAGCCCAGGCCCGCTACAATGAGCAGTTCTTC.

There are a few counts of this clone. This rearrangement joins TRBV5-5 to TRBJ2-2; no clear D gene. V lost 1 base and J lost 1, with 5 bases in between. The CDR3 spans 14 residues. Germline assignment: CDR1 SGHKS and CDR2 YYEKEE (reference sequence). CDR3 DNA: TGTGCCAGCAGCTTGACCGGGAACACCGGGGAGCTGTTTTTT. Protein product: CASSLTGNTGELFF.

The genes are TRBV29-1 and TRBJ2-5; tentative D call: TRBD1 (6 bases). V was pared by 2 bases and J by 2 bases, with 12 bases between. This CDR3 comprises 14 residues. Germline CDR1 and CDR2: SQVTM and ANQGSEA. The CDR3 reads CSVEYGGQQETQYF. The CDR3 nucleotides read TGCAGCGTTGAATATGGGGGACAACAAGAGACCCAGTACTTC.

The J gene is TRBJ2-1, the V gene TRBV18; 9 bases map to TRBD2. Germline-derived CDR1 and CDR2 are KGHSH and LQKENI. V shed 2 bases and J 4 bases; nucleotides not matched to a gene: 6. This CDR3 has 16 amino acids. CDR3: CASSPLARGGYNEQFF. CDR3 DNA: TGTGCCAGCTCACCATTGGCGCGGGGGGGATACAATGAGCAGTTCTTC. Based on the CDR3 plus reference TRBV18 and TRBJ2-1, the full variable domain is NAGVMQNPRHLVRRRGQEARLRCSPMKGHSHVYWYRQLPEEGLKFMVYLQKENIIDESGMPKERFSAEFPKEGPSILRIQQVVRGDSAAYFCASSPLARGGYNEQFFGPGTRLTVL.

This clone was seen only once. The junction and the germline gene differ at one end; a read error may be behind it. V and J are TRBV6-5 and TRBJ2-3; TRBD1 matches at 7 bases. The germline CDR1 and CDR2 sequences are MNHEY and SVGAGI. This CDR3 comprises 10 residues. CDR3 residues: CASSLTGPDF. In DNA form, the CDR3 reads TGTGCCAGCAGCTTGACAGGGCCGGATTTT.

This clone was counted a few times. The rearrangement uses TRBV11-2 and TRBJ2-5; D is possibly TRBD2 (6 bases). Trimming cost V 8 bases and J 5 bases, with 21 bases left between them. The CDR3 totals 15 residues. Germline V gives CDR1 SGHAT, CDR2 FQNNGV. CDR3 sequence (DNA): TGTGCCAGCCGGGGGTTAGGGACTCCGGAGGAGACCCAGTACTTC. Amino acids: CASRGLGTPEETQYF.

The chain employs TRBV19 and TRBJ2-2, with 9 positions matching TRBD2. Looked up from germline, CDR1 is LNHDA and CDR2 is SQIVND (reference sequence). The CDR3 is 14 residues long. V dropped 5 bases and J dropped 6; count of bases not matched to a gene: 4. The CDR3: CASSAGGRSGELFF. The DNA for the CDR3 is TGTGCCAGTAGTGCGGGAGGGAGGTCCGGGGAGCTGTTTTTT.